This TCR beta chain emerged from a study of patients and donors after allogeneic stem cell transplantation. TCRdb processed the RT-PCR reads anew with MiXCR; each CDR3 protein has one entry. The data contain approximately 250,000 distinct CDR3 sequences, roughly 13% of them seen just once; the ten biggest clones take up under 14%. Germline V gene data show CDR1 as SGHTA and CDR2 as FQGTGA. This CDR3 has 16 residues. V was trimmed by 1 base and J by 2 bases, leaving 12 bases between them. The sample taken for sequencing was blood, either unsorted or a sorted T cell fraction (not recorded which). This chain uses TRBV7-3 with TRBJ1-5; D possibly corresponds to TRBD1 (6 bases). This TCR was recovered from a human donor who was either an allogeneic HSCT recipient or a stem cell or donor lymphocyte infusion donor (not recorded which). It is not recorded whose cells these are; they may come from a transplant donor. Here the CDR3 reads CASSLKEGVGNQPQHF. CDR3 DNA: TGTGCCAGCAGCTTAAAGGAGGGGGTAGGCAATCAGCCCCAGCATTTT.